Below are 15 T cell receptor beta chains sequenced from a single sample in a study of cytomegalovirus exposure and HLA in healthy donors. PCR employed 60 Vbeta and 13 Jbeta primers. Here immunoSEQ multiplex PCR was the method, and the copy in TCRdb shows in-frame clones only, minus some. The data show about 140,000 clones, roughly 76% seen once. The sequencing input was PBMCs. The receptors were sampled from a woman aged 40-49 years in good health and CMV-seronegative.

The J gene is TRBJ1-2, the V gene TRBV5-1; D is undetermined. The CDR3 is made up of 16 amino acids. V lost 1 base and J 4 bases, leaving 17 bases between the germline ends. Germline assignment: CDR1 SGHRS and CDR2 YFSETQ. The CDR3 DNA follows: TGCGCCAGCAGCTTGTCGCAGGTAATAGGGAGCTATGGCTACACCTTC. Its translation is CASSLSQVIGSYGYTF. The full variable domain, completed using reference TRBV5-1 and TRBJ1-2, is KAGVTQTPRYLIKTRGQQVTLSCSPISGHRSVSWYQQTPGQGLQFLFEYFSETQRNKGNFPGRFSGRQFSNSRSEMNVSTLELGDSALYLCASSLSQVIGSYGYTFGSGTRLTVV.

The rearrangement links TRBV7-9 to TRBJ1-3, with 7 positions matching TRBD1. The V segment lost 5 bases and the J segment 5 bases; nucleotides outside the gene matches: 9. CDR1 is SEHNR and CDR2 is FQNEAQ in the germline V gene (reference sequence). The CDR3 loop spans 15 amino acids. The CDR3 DNA is TGTGCCAGCAGCCCAAGACAGGGCATAAGAAACACCATATATTTT. This gives the protein CASSPRQGIRNTIYF. Full variable domain (remainder filled in from reference TRBV7-9 and TRBJ1-3): DTGVSQNPRHKITKRGQNVTFRCDPISEHNRLYWYRQTLGQGPEFLTYFQNEAQLEKSRLLSDRFSAERPKGSFSTLEIQRTEQGDSAMYLCASSPRQGIRNTIYFGEGSWLTVV.

The rearrangement uses TRBV6-5 and TRBJ1-1; tentatively, D is TRBD1 (5 bases). There are 14 residues in the CDR3. Germline CDR1 MNHEY, CDR2 SVGAGI. V shed 1 base and J shed 0 bases, with 6 bases lying between them. In DNA, the CDR3 is TGTGCCAGCAGTTACTGGGACTTGAACACTGAAGCTTTCTTT. It yields the protein CASSYWDLNTEAFF.

This chain connects TRBV5-1 to TRBJ1-1, with D possibly TRBD1 on 5 matching bases. Trimming removed 0 bases from V and 5 bases from J, with 17 bases in between. The germline CDR1 and CDR2 sequences are SGHRS and YFSETQ. The CDR3 length is 16 residues. The DNA of the CDR3 is TGCGCCAGCAGCTTGGGGTGGGAGGGGCCGGGAACTGAAGCTTTCTTT. Translating it yields CASSLGWEGPGTEAFF.

The chain joins TRBV6-5 to TRBJ2-3, with D possibly being TRBD1 (6 bases). This CDR3 comprises 15 residues. Trimming removed 2 bases from V and 2 bases from J, with 11 bases in between. In germline, CDR1 is MNHEY, CDR2 SVGAGI. Here the CDR3 reads CASSYQGINTDTQYF. As DNA, the CDR3 is TGTGCCAGCAGTTACCAGGGGATTAACACAGATACGCAGTATTTT.

This clone was recorded a few times. The CDR3 region is CASSLVPDHGYTF. The CDR3 DNA reads as TGTGCCAGCAGCTTGGTGCCAGATCATGGCTACACCTTC. The chain couples TRBV5-6 to TRBJ1-2, with unresolved D. There are 13 residues in the CDR3. Trimming took off 0 bases at V and 6 bases at J, with 9 bases between the two ends. The germline gives CDR1 SGHDT, CDR2 YYEEEE.

CDR3 sequence: CASSLAGTGEYNEQFF. The CDR3 DNA reads as TGCGCCAGCAGCTTGGCTGGGACAGGGGAATACAATGAGCAGTTCTTC. The chain couples TRBV5-1 to TRBJ2-1; 10 nucleotides align to TRBD1. J gave up 4 bases and V 0 bases, and 4 bases lay outside the gene matches. Germline CDR1 SGHRS, CDR2 YFSETQ. This CDR3 spans 16 amino acids.

The gene calls are TRBV5-4 and TRBJ2-1, with 7 bases lining up with TRBD2. Trimming removed 2 bases from V and 4 bases from J; junction bases left unmatched: 6. This CDR3 is built from 15 residues. Germline V gene data show CDR1 as SGHNT and CDR2 as YYREEE (reference sequence). CDR3 amino acids: CASSLSSGLYNEQFF. The CDR3 DNA sequence: TGTGCCAGCAGCTTAAGTAGCGGGCTATACAATGAGCAGTTCTTC.

The chain recombines TRBV5-8 with TRBJ1-3; possibly TRBD1 for D (5 bases). The CDR3 spans 15 residues. Germline-derived CDR1 and CDR2 are SGHTS and YDEGEE. V dropped 2 bases and J dropped 6 bases, with 15 bases sitting between them. In DNA form, the CDR3 reads TGTGCCAGCAGCTTTCAGCTTCAGGGTTTAAACACCATATATTTT. Translated: CASSFQLQGLNTIYF.

This clone has just one count. The chain combines TRBV2 with TRBJ1-2; no reliable D call. Per the germline V gene, CDR1 is SNHLY and CDR2 is FYNNEI. Trimming took off 4 bases at V and 8 bases at J, with 23 bases between the two ends. The CDR3 totals 16 residues. The CDR3 loop reads CASSVSVRSGEEGYTF. The CDR3 coding sequence is TGTGCCAGCAGTGTTTCCGTTCGTTCGGGAGAAGAAGGCTACACCTTC.

The chain has TRBV2 and TRBJ2-3; TRBD2 is a possible D gene (5 bases). V was clipped by 1 base and J by 1 base, with 15 bases between them. This CDR3 spans 17 amino acids. CDR1 is SNHLY and CDR2 is FYNNEI in the germline V gene. CDR3 residues: CASSEDWAGQGTDTQYF. DNA for the CDR3: TGTGCCAGCAGTGAAGACTGGGCGGGTCAGGGCACAGATACGCAGTATTTT.

This clone was observed a few times. The chain couples TRBV19 to TRBJ1-5; D is unclear. The CDR3 runs 10 residues. CDR1 and CDR2 from the germline V gene are LNHDA and SQIVND (reference sequence). With 7 bases removed from V and 9 bases from J, the gap between germline ends came to 7 bases. The CDR3: CASNRWPQHF. The DNA of the CDR3 is TGTGCCAGTAACCGGTGGCCCCAGCATTTT.

V is TRBV6-1 and J is TRBJ1-5, with TRBD1 matching 8 bases. CDR1 is MNHNS and CDR2 is SASEGT in the germline V gene. The CDR3 is 14 amino acids. V lost 1 base, J lost 7 bases, and 3 bases stayed unmatched. CDR3 sequence: CASSEGAGGQPQHF. CDR3 DNA: TGTGCCAGCAGTGAAGGGGCAGGGGGCCAGCCCCAGCATTTT.

This chain joins TRBV7-2 and TRBJ2-1, with 10 bases matching TRBD1. CDR1 and CDR2 (germline): SGHTA, FQGNSA. The trim removed 6 bases at V and 8 bases at J, leaving 13 bases unmatched. The CDR3 loop spans 16 amino acids. CDR3 region: CASSRGRDRGMDEQFF. The CDR3 DNA reads TGTGCCAGCAGTCGAGGTAGGGACAGGGGAATGGATGAGCAGTTCTTC.

V usage is TRBV5-4 and J usage is TRBJ2-1; possibly TRBD2 for D (5 bases). The germline CDR1 and CDR2 sequences are SGHNT and YYREEE (reference sequence). The V end lost 5 bases, the J end lost 4 bases, and 10 bases lay between the germline ends. The CDR3 spans 13 residues. In DNA, the CDR3 is TGTGCCAGCAGAGGGCCGGGATACAATGAGCAGTTCTTC. Translating gives CASRGPGYNEQFF.